This T cell receptor beta chain was obtained from a study of cytomegalovirus exposure and HLA in healthy donors. The CDR3 has 14 residues. Germline trimming cut 4 bases from V and 4 bases from J; bases unmatched to any gene: 5. CDR1 and CDR2 (germline): LNHDA, SQIVND (reference sequence). Repertoires were generated with immunoSEQ multiplex PCR, while TCRdb's copy carries only in-frame clones and drops some. This sample has 150,000 to 200,000 clones, with approximately 96% found just once. To note about this clone: Its antigen is unknown.

Study-wide results and limits: TCR beta chains numbering under 200 were designated cytomegalovirus-associated.

The receptor comes from a woman between 18 and 29 years old in good health and CMV-seronegative. The specimen sequenced was PBMCs. The chain couples TRBV19 to TRBJ1-1, with 8 bases aligning to TRBD1. The chain's CDR3 is CASSTDRVATEAFF. CDR3 coding DNA: TGTGCCAGTAGTACGGACAGGGTGGCCACTGAAGCTTTCTTT. The complete variable domain, with remaining parts taken from reference TRBV19 and TRBJ1-1, reads DGGITQSPKYLFRKEGQNVTLSCEQNLNHDAMYWYRQDPGQGLRLIYYSQIVNDFQKGDIAEGYSVSREKKESFPLTVTSAQKNPTAFYLCASSTDRVATEAFFGQGTRLTVV.